This TCR beta chain was sequenced during a study of blood T cell repertoires in COVID-19. Study summary: Material from acute and convalescent COVID-19 was sourced from the United States, Italy and Spain. PBMCs, B-cell-depleted T cells, or T cells were the source of the cDNA or gDNA that made up the material.

The Seattle site enrolled patients during active infection and followed them longitudinally. Germline V gene lookup returns CDR1 SNHLY and CDR2 FYNNEI. Trimming stripped 7 bases from V and 7 bases from J, with 16 bases between. The CDR3 consists of 13 residues. Repertoires were generated with immunoSEQ multiplex PCR, while TCRdb's copy carries only in-frame clones and drops some. The sample lists 250,000 to 350,000 clones; over 80% were seen once. J is TRBJ1-2 and V is TRBV2; D is perhaps TRBD1 (5 bases). The receptor comes from a woman aged 45-65 years with COVID-19, enrolled during active disease. Input material: peripheral blood. The CDR3 loop is CASIGGRTRGYTF. The CDR3 coding sequence is TGTGCCAGCATCGGGGGACGGACTCGTGGCTACACCTTC.